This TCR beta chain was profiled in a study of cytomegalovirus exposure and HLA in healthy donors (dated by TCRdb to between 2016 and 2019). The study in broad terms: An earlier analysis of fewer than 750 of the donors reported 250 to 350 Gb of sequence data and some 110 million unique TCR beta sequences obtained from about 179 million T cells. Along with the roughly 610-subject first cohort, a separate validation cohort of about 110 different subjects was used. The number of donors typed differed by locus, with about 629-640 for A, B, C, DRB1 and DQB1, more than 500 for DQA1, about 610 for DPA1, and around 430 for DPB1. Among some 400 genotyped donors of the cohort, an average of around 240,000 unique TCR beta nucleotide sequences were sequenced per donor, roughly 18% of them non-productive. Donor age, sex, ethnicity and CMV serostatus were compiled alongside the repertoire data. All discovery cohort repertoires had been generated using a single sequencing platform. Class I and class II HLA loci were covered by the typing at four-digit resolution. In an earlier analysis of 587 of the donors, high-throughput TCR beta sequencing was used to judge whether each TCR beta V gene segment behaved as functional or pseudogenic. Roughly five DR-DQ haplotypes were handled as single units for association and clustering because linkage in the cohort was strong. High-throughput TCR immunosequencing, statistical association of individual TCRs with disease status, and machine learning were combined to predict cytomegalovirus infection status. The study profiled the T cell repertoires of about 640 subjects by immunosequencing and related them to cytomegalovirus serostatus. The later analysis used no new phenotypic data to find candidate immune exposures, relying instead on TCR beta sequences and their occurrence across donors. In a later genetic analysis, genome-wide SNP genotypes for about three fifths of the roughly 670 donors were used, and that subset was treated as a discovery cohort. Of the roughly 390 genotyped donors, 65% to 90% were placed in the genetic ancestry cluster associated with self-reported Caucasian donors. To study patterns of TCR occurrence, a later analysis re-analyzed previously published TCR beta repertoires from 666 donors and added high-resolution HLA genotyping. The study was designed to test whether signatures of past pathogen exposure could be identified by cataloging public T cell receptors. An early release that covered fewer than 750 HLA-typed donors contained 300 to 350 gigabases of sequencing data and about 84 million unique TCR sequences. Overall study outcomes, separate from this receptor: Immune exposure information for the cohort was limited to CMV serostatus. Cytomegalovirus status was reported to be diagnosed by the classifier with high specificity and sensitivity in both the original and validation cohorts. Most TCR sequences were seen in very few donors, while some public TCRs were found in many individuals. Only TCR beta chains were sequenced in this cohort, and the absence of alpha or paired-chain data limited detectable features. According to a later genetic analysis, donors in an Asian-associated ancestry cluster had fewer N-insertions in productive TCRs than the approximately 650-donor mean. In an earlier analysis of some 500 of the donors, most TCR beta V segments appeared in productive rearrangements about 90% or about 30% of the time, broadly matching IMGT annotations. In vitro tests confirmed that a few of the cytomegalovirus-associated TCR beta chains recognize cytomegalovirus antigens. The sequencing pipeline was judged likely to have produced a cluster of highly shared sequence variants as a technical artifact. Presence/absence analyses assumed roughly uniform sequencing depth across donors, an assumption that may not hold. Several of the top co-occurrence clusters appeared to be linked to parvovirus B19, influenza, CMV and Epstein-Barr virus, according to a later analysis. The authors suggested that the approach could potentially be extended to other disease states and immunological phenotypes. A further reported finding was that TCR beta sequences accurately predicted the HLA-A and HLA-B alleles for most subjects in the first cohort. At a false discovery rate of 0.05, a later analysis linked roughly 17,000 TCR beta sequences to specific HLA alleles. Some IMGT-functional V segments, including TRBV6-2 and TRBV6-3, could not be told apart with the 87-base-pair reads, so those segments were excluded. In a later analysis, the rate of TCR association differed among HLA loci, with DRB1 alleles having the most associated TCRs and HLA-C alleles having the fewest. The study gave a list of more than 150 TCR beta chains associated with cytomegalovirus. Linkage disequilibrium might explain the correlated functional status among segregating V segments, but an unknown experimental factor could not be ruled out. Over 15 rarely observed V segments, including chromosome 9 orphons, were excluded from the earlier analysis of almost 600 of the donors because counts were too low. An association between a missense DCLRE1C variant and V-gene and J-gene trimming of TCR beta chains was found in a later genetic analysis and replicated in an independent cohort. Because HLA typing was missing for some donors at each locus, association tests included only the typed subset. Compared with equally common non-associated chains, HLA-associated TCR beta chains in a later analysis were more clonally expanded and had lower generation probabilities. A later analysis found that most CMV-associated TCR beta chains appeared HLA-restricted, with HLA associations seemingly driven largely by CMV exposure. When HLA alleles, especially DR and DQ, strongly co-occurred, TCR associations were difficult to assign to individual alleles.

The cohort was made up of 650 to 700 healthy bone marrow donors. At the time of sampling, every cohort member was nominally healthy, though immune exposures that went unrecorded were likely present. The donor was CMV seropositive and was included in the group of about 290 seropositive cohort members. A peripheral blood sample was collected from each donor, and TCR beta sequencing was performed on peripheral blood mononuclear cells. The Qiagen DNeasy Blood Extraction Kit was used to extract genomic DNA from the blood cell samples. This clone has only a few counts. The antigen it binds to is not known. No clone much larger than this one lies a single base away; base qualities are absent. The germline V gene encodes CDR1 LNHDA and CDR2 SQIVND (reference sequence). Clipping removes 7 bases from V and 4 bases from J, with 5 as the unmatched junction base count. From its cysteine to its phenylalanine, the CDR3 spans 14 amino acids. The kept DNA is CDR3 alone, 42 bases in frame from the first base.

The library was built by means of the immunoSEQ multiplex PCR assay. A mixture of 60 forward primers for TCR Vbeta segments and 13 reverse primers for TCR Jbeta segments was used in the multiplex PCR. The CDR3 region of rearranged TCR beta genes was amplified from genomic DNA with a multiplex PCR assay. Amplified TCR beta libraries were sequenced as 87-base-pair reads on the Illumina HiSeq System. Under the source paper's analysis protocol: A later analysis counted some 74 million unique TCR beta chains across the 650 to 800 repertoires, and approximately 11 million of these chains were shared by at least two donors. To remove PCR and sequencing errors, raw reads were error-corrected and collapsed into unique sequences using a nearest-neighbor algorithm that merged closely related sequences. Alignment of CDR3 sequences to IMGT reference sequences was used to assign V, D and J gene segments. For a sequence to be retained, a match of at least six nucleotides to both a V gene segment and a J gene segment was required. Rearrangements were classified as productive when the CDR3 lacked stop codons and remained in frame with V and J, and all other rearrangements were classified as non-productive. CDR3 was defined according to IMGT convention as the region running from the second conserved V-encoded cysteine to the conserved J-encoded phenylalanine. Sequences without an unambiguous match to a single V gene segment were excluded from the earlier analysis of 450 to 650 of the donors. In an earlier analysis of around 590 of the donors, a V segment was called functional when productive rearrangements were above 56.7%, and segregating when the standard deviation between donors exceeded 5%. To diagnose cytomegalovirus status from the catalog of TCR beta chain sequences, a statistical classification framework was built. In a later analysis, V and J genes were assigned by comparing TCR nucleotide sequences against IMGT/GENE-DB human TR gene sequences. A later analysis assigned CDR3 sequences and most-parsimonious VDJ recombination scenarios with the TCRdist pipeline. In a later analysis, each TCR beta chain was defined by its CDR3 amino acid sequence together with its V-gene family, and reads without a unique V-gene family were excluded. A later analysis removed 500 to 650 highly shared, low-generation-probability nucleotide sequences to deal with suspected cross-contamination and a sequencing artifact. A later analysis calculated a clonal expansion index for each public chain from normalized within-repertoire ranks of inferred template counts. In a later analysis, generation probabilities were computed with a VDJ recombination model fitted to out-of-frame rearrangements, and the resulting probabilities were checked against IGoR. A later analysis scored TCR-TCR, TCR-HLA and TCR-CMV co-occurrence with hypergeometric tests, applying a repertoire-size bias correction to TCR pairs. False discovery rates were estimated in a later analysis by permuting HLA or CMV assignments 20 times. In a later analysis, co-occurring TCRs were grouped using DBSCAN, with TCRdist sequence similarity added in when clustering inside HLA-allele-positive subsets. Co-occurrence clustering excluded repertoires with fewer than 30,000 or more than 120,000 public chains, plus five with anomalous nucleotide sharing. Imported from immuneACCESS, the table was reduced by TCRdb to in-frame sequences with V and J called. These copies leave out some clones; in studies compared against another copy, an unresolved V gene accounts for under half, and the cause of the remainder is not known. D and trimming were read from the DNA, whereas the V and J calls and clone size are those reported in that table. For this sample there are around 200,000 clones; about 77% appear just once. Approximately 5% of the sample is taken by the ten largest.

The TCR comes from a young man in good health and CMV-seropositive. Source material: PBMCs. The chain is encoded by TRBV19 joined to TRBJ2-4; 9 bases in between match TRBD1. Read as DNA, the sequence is TGTGCCAGTACCCTGGGGACAGGGAAAAACATTCAGTACTTC. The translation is CASTLGTGKNIQYF.